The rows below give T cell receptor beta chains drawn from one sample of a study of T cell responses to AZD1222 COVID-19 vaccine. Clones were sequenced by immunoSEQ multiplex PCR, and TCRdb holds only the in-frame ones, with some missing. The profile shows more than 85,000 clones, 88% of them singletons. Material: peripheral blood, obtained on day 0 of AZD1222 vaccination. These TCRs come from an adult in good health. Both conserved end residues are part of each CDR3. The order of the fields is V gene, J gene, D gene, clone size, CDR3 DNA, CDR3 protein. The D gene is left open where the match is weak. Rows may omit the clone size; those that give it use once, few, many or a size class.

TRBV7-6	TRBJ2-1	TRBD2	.	TGTGCCAGCAGCCCCAATAGCGGGAGAGGCGAGCAGTTCTTC	CASSPNSGRGEQFF
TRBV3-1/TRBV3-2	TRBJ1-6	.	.	TGTGCCAGCAGCCAAGGACAGAACTATAATTCACCCCTCCACTTT	CASSQGQNYNSPLHF
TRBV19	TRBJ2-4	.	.	TGTGCCAGTAGTAGATTTGAGGCGGGCAAAAACATTCAGTACTTC	CASSRFEAGKNIQYF
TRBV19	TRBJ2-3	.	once	TGTGCCAGTAGTATAGACCAGGGTCCGACAGATACGCAGTATTTT	CASSIDQGPTDTQYF
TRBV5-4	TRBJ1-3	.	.	TGTGCCAGCAGCTTTTCTCTGTCGTCGGCCCTCTATTTT	CASSFSLSSALYF
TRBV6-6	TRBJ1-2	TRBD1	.	TGTGCCACAACCCGGGACAGAAGACCAAACTATGGCTACACCTTC	CATTRDRRPNYGYTF
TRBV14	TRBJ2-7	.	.	TGTGCCAGCAGCCAAGTCAGTAGCGGAAAACCAGCCTACGAGCAGTACTTC	CASSQVSSGKPAYEQYF
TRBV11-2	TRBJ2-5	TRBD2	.	TGTGCCAGCAGCCGACCTGGCGGGAGAGAAGAGACCCAGTACTTC	CASSRPGGREETQYF
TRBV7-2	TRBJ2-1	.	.	TGTGCCAGCAGCCCGGGGAATGAGCAGTTCTTC	CASSPGNEQFF
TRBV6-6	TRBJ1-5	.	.	TGTGCCAGCAGTACTGCCGGGGCCGGCGGTCAGCCCCAGCATTTT	CASSTAGAGGQPQHF
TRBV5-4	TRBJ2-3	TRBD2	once	TGTGCCAGCAGCAATCGACTAGCAGCTAGCACAGATACGCAGTATTTT	CASSNRLAASTDTQYF
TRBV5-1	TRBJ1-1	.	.	TGCGCCAGCAGCTTTGAAGGGAGGACTGAAGCTTTCTTT	CASSFEGRTEAFF
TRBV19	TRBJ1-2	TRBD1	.	TGTGCCAGTAGTATGCAGGGGGCCTATGGCTACACCTTC	CASSMQGAYGYTF
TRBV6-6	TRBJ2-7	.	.	TGTGCCAGCAGTACGCAGGGGGGGCGCGAGCAGTACTTC	CASSTQGGREQYF
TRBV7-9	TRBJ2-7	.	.	TGTGCCAGCAGCCCCCACTTCTCCTTAGAGCAGTACTTC	CASSPHFSLEQYF
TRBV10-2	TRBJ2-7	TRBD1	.	TGCGCCAGCATTGGGCAAGGGACAGACTCCTACGAGCAGTACTTC	CASIGQGTDSYEQYF
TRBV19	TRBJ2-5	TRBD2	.	TGTGCCAGTAGTCCCGGACTAGCGGGAGCGCGGGAGACCCAGTACTTC	CASSPGLAGARETQYF
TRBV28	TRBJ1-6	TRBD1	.	TGTGCCAGCACCGACAGGGCCTCGGATTCACCCCTCCACTTT	CASTDRASDSPLHF
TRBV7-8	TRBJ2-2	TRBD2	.	TGTGCCAGCAGCTTAAGATTGTGGGAGGGTACCGGGGAGCTGTTTTTT	CASSLRLWEGTGELFF